The 29 T cell receptor beta chains reported below all come from one sample, sequenced in a study of Graves' ophthalmopathy and Graves' hyperthyroidism. RNA transcripts yielded amplified TCR beta CDR3 regions. First-round RT-PCR employed HTBI primers, with a second-round multiplex PCR after it. MiXCR was run by TCRdb on the multiplex PCR reads, yielding one entry per CDR3 protein. The table shows 450,000 or so distinct CDR3 sequences, with over 13% occurring only once. The sample consisted of blood. Receptors originate from a woman younger than 45 with Graves' ophthalmopathy.

The chain couples TRBV3-1 to TRBJ2-2; TRBD2 matches 11 bases. V was clipped by 4 bases and J by 0 bases; unmatched bases: 7. Germline lookup yields CDR1 LGHDT and CDR2 YNNKEL (reference sequence). The CDR3 has 18 amino acids. The chain's CDR3 is CASSPLAGAKANTGELFF. The CDR3 DNA is TGTGCCAGCAGCCCACTAGCGGGGGCGAAAGCGAACACCGGGGAGCTGTTTTTT.

This clonotype has ten or more counts. This chain connects TRBV9 to TRBJ1-1; D remains unclear. V lost 4 bases and J 1 base, leaving 8 bases between the germline ends. CDR1 and CDR2 from the germline V gene are SGDLS and YYNGEE. The CDR3 sequence is 13 residues long. DNA for the CDR3: TGTGCCAGCAGCATGGGAGGGAACACTGAAGCTTTCTTT. This gives the protein CASSMGGNTEAFF.

The rearrangement uses TRBV5-1 and TRBJ1-1; possibly TRBD1 for D (6 bases). Trimming removed 5 bases from V and 11 bases from J, with 19 bases in between. The CDR3 runs 13 residues. Germline assignment: CDR1 SGHRS and CDR2 YFSETQ. The CDR3 DNA is TGCGCCAGCAGAACAACCAGGGGATTGGCCGCTTTCTTT. It codes for CASRTTRGLAAFF.

This clonotype occurred many times. This chain links TRBV28 with TRBJ2-5; D is undetermined. The CDR3 extends over 13 amino acids. V lost 3 bases and J 5 bases, leaving 10 bases between the germline ends. CDR1 and CDR2 from the germline V gene are MDHEN and SYDVKM. CDR3 sequence (DNA): TGTGCCAGCAGTTTCGGATCCGTCGAGACCCAGTACTTC. The encoded protein is CASSFGSVETQYF.

V and J are TRBV30 and TRBJ2-2; 9 nucleotides agree with TRBD2. Germline CDR1 is GTSNPN and CDR2 is SVGIG (reference sequence). J was trimmed by 4 bases and V by 0 bases; bases with no gene match: 9. This CDR3 has 17 residues. The CDR3 spells CAWSVLPAGGFTGELFF. DNA for the CDR3: TGTGCCTGGAGTGTACTTCCCGCGGGAGGGTTCACCGGGGAGCTGTTTTTT. Combining the CDR3 with reference TRBV30 and TRBJ2-2 gives the whole variable domain SQTIHQWPATLVQPVGSPLSLECTVEGTSNPNLYWYRQAAGRGLQLLFYSVGIGQISSEVPQNLSASRPQDRQFILSSKKLLLSDSGFYLCAWSVLPAGGFTGELFFGEGSRLTVL.

This clonotype occurred many times. The genes are TRBV20-1 and TRBJ2-7; TRBD2 matches at 7 bases. CDR1 and CDR2 from the germline V gene are DFQATT and SNEGSKA (reference sequence). With V trimmed by 5 bases and J by 6 bases, 16 bases remained unmatched. The CDR3 loop spans 15 amino acids. CDR3 loop: CSAGLAERESGEQYF. CDR3 DNA: TGCAGTGCTGGGCTGGCGGAGCGGGAATCCGGCGAGCAGTACTTC.

This clonotype was seen many times. The chain uses TRBV12-5 and TRBJ1-2; possible D gene TRBD1, 5 bases. Germline lookup yields CDR1 LGHNT and CDR2 FRNRAP. The V end lost 4 bases, the J end lost 0 bases, and 9 bases lay between the germline ends. This CDR3 spans 14 amino acids. CDR3 sequence: CASGWGDSNYGYTF. The DNA for the CDR3 is TGTGCTAGTGGTTGGGGGGACTCTAACTATGGCTACACCTTC.

This clonotype was seen many times. The rearrangement links TRBV28 to TRBJ1-4, with 8 bases aligning to TRBD1. Trimming removed 5 bases from V and 3 bases from J; junction bases left unmatched: 5. Per the germline V gene, CDR1 is MDHEN and CDR2 is SYDVKM. CDR3 length equals 15 residues. DNA for the CDR3: TGTGCCAGCAGTCCCCGGACAGGGCCTAATGAAAAACTGTTTTTT. Protein sequence: CASSPRTGPNEKLFF.

This clonotype has just a few counts. Being one base from a much bigger clone, this may be a read error. This chain uses TRBV6-1 with TRBJ1-6; TRBD1 matches at 7 bases. Germline loops: CDR1 MNHNS, CDR2 SASEGT. The CDR3 is 15 amino acids. The CDR3 region is CASSLGTVYNSHLHF. CDR3 DNA: TGTGCCAGCAGCCTAGGGACAGTCTATAATTCACACCTCCACTTT.

This clonotype was counted between two and nine times. The chain carries TRBV6-2 or TRBV6-3 and TRBJ2-2, with 9 bases lining up with TRBD1. CDR1 and CDR2 from the germline V gene are MNHEY and SVGEGT. This CDR3 spans 18 amino acids. The V and J ends lost 2 bases and 5 bases, in that order; junction bases with no gene match: 12. CDR3 residues: CASSYRTPGQGGTGELFF. CDR3 sequence (DNA): TGTGCCAGCAGTTACCGAACTCCGGGACAGGGAGGGACCGGGGAGCTGTTTTTT.

The gene calls are TRBV19 and TRBJ2-6, with D perhaps TRBD1 (6 bases). The CDR3 covers 18 residues. Deletions cut 2 bases from V and 0 bases from J, with 14 bases between. Germline CDR1 and CDR2: LNHDA and SQIVND (reference sequence). DNA for the CDR3: TGTGCCAGTAGTATAAGACCGGGACACAGCTCTGGGGCCAACGTCCTGACTTTC. Protein product: CASSIRPGHSSGANVLTF.

There are many counts of this clonotype. CDR3 region: CASSPVLDQPQHF. In nucleotides, the CDR3 is TGCGCCAGCAGCCCGGTCTTAGATCAGCCCCAGCATTTT. The chain employs TRBV4-1 and TRBJ1-5; D gene uncertain. The CDR3 extends over 13 amino acids. V dropped 4 bases and J dropped 5 bases, with 9 bases sitting between them. Germline assignment: CDR1 MGHRA and CDR2 YSYEKL.

This clonotype appeared many times. The gene calls are TRBV7-2 and TRBJ1-5; unclear D gene. In germline, CDR1 is SGHTA, CDR2 FQGNSA. CDR3 size: 13 residues. V was shortened by 1 base and J by 4 bases, with 5 bases between the two germline ends. CDR3 DNA: TGTGCCAGCAGCTTAGAGGTTAATCAGCCCCAGCATTTT. This encodes CASSLEVNQPQHF.

This clonotype showed up just a few times. This may stem from a read error, because a much larger clone lies one nucleotide away. The chain recombines TRBV27 with TRBJ2-2, with 10 nucleotides matching TRBD1. The CDR3 has 15 residues. Germline V gene lookup returns CDR1 MNHEY and CDR2 SMNVEV (reference sequence). CDR3 in DNA: TGTGCCAGCAGTCAAGGACAGGGGGGGGCCGGGGAGCTGTGTTTT. Its translation: CASSQGQGGAGELCF.

This clonotype was detected ten times or more. This chain uses TRBV9 with TRBJ1-1; 7 nucleotides match TRBD1. After removal of 4 bases from V and 2 bases from J, the junction contained 5 bases not matched to a gene. Germline CDR1 SGDLS, CDR2 YYNGEE. The CDR3 has 14 residues. The CDR3 sequence: CASSPGTDNTEAFF. The CDR3 bases are TGTGCCAGCAGCCCTGGGACAGATAACACTGAAGCTTTCTTT.

J is TRBJ1-2 and V is TRBV28; 9 nucleotides agree with TRBD1. The CDR3 is made up of 12 amino acids. V gave up 8 bases and J gave up 4 bases; unmatched junction bases: 2. The germline CDR1 and CDR2 sequences are MDHEN and SYDVKM. CDR3 nucleotides: TGTGCCAGCGGGACAGGGACCTATGGCTACACCTTC. This gives the protein CASGTGTYGYTF.

Ten or more counts support this clonotype. This sequence joins TRBV5-6 and TRBJ2-7; TRBD2 aligns across 10 bases. V was pared by 3 bases and J by 6 bases, with 6 bases of the junction left unmatched. CDR3 length: 14 residues. Germline CDR1 is SGHDT and CDR2 is YYEEEE. CDR3 residues: CASSSLAGPSEQYF. The DNA of the CDR3 is TGTGCCAGCAGCTCACTAGCGGGACCCTCCGAGCAGTACTTC.

This clonotype was picked up many times. The V and J genes are TRBV12-3 or TRBV12-4 and TRBJ1-6; possible D gene TRBD1, 5 bases. V lost 6 bases, J lost 8 bases, and 11 bases lay in between. This CDR3 region has 13 residues. This CDR3 is CASSPGGDSPLHF. In nucleotides, the CDR3 is TGTGCCAGCAGCCCGGGGGGTGATTCACCCCTCCACTTT.

A word on this clonotype: This may come from a read error, since a much larger clone is one base off. The genes are TRBV30 and TRBJ1-1; D possibly corresponds to TRBD1 (5 bases). Trimming left V 2 bases short and J 11 bases short, with 12 bases between. The CDR3 runs to 11 residues. Germline loops: CDR1 GTSNPN, CDR2 SVGIG (reference sequence). DNA of the CDR3: TGTGCCTGGAGTTACGAGTCAGGGGCTTTCTTT. Translated, it gives CAWSYESGAFF.

On this clonotype: Given a much more abundant clone one base away, this may be a read error. The rearrangement uses TRBV29-1 and TRBJ1-2; D ambiguous. The CDR3 length is 12 residues. Germline loops: CDR1 SQVTM, CDR2 ANQGSEA. The CDR3 region is CSLEPLSYGYTF. The CDR3 DNA reads TGCAGCCTTGAACCCCTCTCCTATGGCTACACCTTC.

This clonotype was observed at least ten times. The chain combines TRBV30 with TRBJ2-5; D tentatively fits TRBD1 or TRBD2 (5 bases each). Trimming left V 2 bases short and J 7 bases short, with 17 bases between. CDR3 length equals 14 residues. The germline gives CDR1 GTSNPN, CDR2 SVGIG (reference sequence). CDR3 region: CAWSLRGRWGTQYF. The CDR3 DNA reads as TGTGCCTGGAGTTTGAGGGGTCGGTGGGGGACCCAGTACTTC.

This clonotype was seen ten or more times. CDR3 residues: CASRREVYSNQPQHF. CDR3 DNA sequence: TGTGCCTCGAGGAGGGAGGTATATAGCAATCAGCCCCAGCATTTT. V is TRBV28 and J is TRBJ1-5; D gene unclear. Germline CDR1 is MDHEN and CDR2 is SYDVKM. The CDR3 has 15 residues. V was pared by 11 bases and J by 0 bases, with 17 bases between.

V gene TRBV24-1 combines with J gene TRBJ2-7, with 12 bases lining up with TRBD2. Trimming took 2 bases from V and 7 from J; bases not matched to a gene: 8. Germline values: CDR1 KGHDR, CDR2 SFDVKD. The length of the CDR3 is 16 residues. As DNA, the CDR3 is TGTGCCACCAGTGATTCACTAGCGGGAGGACCTAGGGAGCAGTACTTC. It encodes CATSDSLAGGPREQYF.

The chain links TRBV12-3 or TRBV12-4 to TRBJ2-2; 9 positions agree with TRBD2. Germline trimming cut 3 bases from V and 4 bases from J; bases unmatched to any gene: 9. This CDR3 region has 17 residues. CDR3 DNA: TGTGCCAGCAGTTTGGTTTTTAGCGGGGGCCCCACCGGGGAGCTGTTTTTT. Its translation is CASSLVFSGGPTGELFF.

This clonotype was counted at least ten times. CDR3 loop: CASKEGTEAFF. The CDR3 region has the DNA TGTGCCAGCAAGGAAGGCACTGAAGCTTTCTTT. The chain joins TRBV6-1 to TRBJ1-1; D uncertain. The CDR3 length is 11 residues. V lost 7 bases and J lost 4, with 7 bases in between. Germline V gives CDR1 MNHNS, CDR2 SASEGT.

The chain carries TRBV28 and TRBJ2-5; 9 bases fit TRBD2. The V segment lost 5 bases and the J segment 4 bases; nucleotides outside the gene matches: 11. Germline values: CDR1 MDHEN, CDR2 SYDVKM. This CDR3 region has 16 residues. CDR3 region: CASSGRLAEMLETQYF. The CDR3 nucleotides read TGTGCCAGCAGTGGAAGACTAGCGGAGATGCTAGAGACCCAGTACTTC.

This clonotype has at least ten counts. The chain joins TRBV9 to TRBJ1-1, with no clear D. V lost 4 bases and J lost 3, with 16 bases in between. The length of the CDR3 is 15 residues. Looked up from germline, CDR1 is SGDLS and CDR2 is YYNGEE. CDR3 protein: CASSPSPRRDTEAFF. DNA of the CDR3: TGTGCCAGCAGCCCCTCCCCGCGAAGGGACACTGAAGCTTTCTTT.

This clonotype was observed a handful of times. A read error is possible here, since a much larger clone lies one base away. The chain is built from TRBV25-1 and TRBJ1-2; D gene unclear. This CDR3 spans 15 amino acids. The germline V gene encodes CDR1 MGHDK and CDR2 SYGVNS. The DNA for the CDR3 is TGTGCCAGCAGTGAATCGGGGATATTGAACTATGGCTTCACCTTC. Protein: CASSESGILNYGFTF.

This clonotype has a handful of counts. The junction departs from the called germline gene at one end, perhaps through a read error. The genes are TRBV4-1 and TRBJ1-2; D is ambiguous. Germline V gene lookup returns CDR1 MGHRA and CDR2 YSYEKL. The CDR3 length is 16 residues. The CDR3, as DNA: TGCGCCAGCAGCCAAGAAGAGTCGGGAATCGGCTATGGCTACGCCTTC. Amino acid sequence: CASSQEESGIGYGYAF.